The 16 T cell receptor beta chains below all came from one sample that was sequenced in a study of CD8 T cells in Susac syndrome. Random-hexamer reverse transcription was applied to about 0.45 to 1 ug RNA. TCRdb ran MiXCR on the immunoSEQ multiplex PCR reads and lists one entry per CDR3 protein. This table holds 56,000 or so distinct CDR3 sequences, approximately 95% found once. Sequenced material: CD8+ T cells from PBMCs. Receptors were obtained from a human donor with Susac syndrome.

The V and J genes are TRBV2 and TRBJ1-5; the D is unclear. CDR1 is SNHLY and CDR2 is FYNNEI in the germline V gene. V lost 7 bases and J lost 6, with 19 bases in between. There are 15 residues in the CDR3. The CDR3 DNA reads TGTGCCAGCACCGAGGCAGATTCGCGGGGTCAGCCCCAGCATTTT. Protein product: CASTEADSRGQPQHF.

This chain joins TRBV9 and TRBJ1-2; D unclear. Germline lookup yields CDR1 SGDLS and CDR2 YYNGEE. The CDR3 has 16 residues. V lost 0 bases, J lost 2 bases, and 14 bases lay in between. The CDR3 DNA reads as TGTGCCAGCAGCGTAGCCTCCGGAGGGATGAACTATGGCTACACCTTC. Amino acid sequence: CASSVASGGMNYGYTF.

The chain carries TRBV28 and TRBJ1-2, with D possibly being TRBD1 (6 bases). The CDR3 loop spans 14 amino acids. Between the trimmed V and J ends, which lost 5 bases and 3 bases, there was a span of 13 bases. Germline loops: CDR1 MDHEN, CDR2 SYDVKM. In DNA, the CDR3 is TGTGCCAGCAGTCTCCTGACAGGCTACTATGGCTACACCTTC. This translates into CASSLLTGYYGYTF.

V and J are TRBV20-1 and TRBJ2-1, with D uncertain. V was trimmed by 1 base and J by 6 bases, leaving 7 bases between them. Germline V gives CDR1 DFQATT, CDR2 SNEGSKA (reference sequence). CDR3 length equals 12 residues. The CDR3 bases are TGCAGTGCTAGAGTTCTTTTCAATGAGCAGTTCTTC. Translating it yields CSARVLFNEQFF.

The rearrangement uses TRBV7-9 and TRBJ2-1; D is ambiguous. Trimming cost V 0 bases and J 6 bases, with 9 bases left between them. This CDR3 has 14 residues. CDR1 SEHNR and CDR2 FQNEAQ come from the germline V gene (reference sequence). The CDR3 spells CASSLAQIGNEQFF. Written as DNA, the CDR3 is TGTGCCAGCAGCTTAGCGCAGATAGGCAATGAGCAGTTCTTC.

J is TRBJ2-6 and V is TRBV6-2 or TRBV6-3; perhaps D is TRBD1 or TRBD2 (6 bases each). The V gene's germline CDR1 is MNHEY and CDR2 SVGEGT. Between the trimmed V and J ends, which lost 2 bases and 0 bases, there was a span of 8 bases. This CDR3 comprises 16 residues. For the CDR3, the DNA is TGTGCCAGCAGTTACGAGGGGGGCTCTGGGGCCAACGTCCTGACTTTC. As protein: CASSYEGGSGANVLTF.

The chain joins TRBV7-9 to TRBJ1-1, with no clear D. The CDR3 is 12 residues long. The germline gives CDR1 SEHNR, CDR2 FQNEAQ (reference sequence). Between the trimmed V and J ends, which lost 5 bases and 0 bases, there was a span of 4 bases. CDR3 nucleotides: TGTGCCAGCAGCGCGTTGAACACTGAAGCTTTCTTT. Translating it yields CASSALNTEAFF.

J is TRBJ2-1 and V is TRBV12-3 or TRBV12-4; D is uncertain. There are 11 residues in the CDR3. Trimming pared 7 bases from V and 5 bases from J, leaving 6 bases between. The CDR3 sequence: CASTYNNEQFF. CDR3 nucleotides: TGTGCCAGCACCTATAACAATGAGCAGTTCTTC.

V and J are TRBV7-3 and TRBJ2-2; D is undetermined. This CDR3 region has 15 residues. Germline assignment: CDR1 SGHTA and CDR2 FQGTGA. The germline V and J ends were trimmed by 3 bases and 2 bases, with 10 bases remaining between them. As DNA, the CDR3 is TGTGCCAGCAGCTTTGACGGCCCAAACACCGGGGAGCTGTTTTTT. Amino acid sequence: CASSFDGPNTGELFF.

This chain uses TRBV2 with TRBJ2-7; D remains unclear. The CDR3 runs 13 residues. Germline values: CDR1 SNHLY, CDR2 FYNNEI. Between the trimmed V and J ends, which lost 1 base and 1 base, there was a span of 5 bases. The CDR3 region is CASSEGMSYEQYF. The CDR3 DNA follows: TGTGCCAGCAGTGAAGGGATGTCCTACGAGCAGTACTTC.

The rearrangement uses TRBV12-3 or TRBV12-4 and TRBJ1-2, with D possibly being TRBD1 (5 bases). Trimming cost V 6 bases and J 14 bases, with 13 bases left between them. CDR3 length equals 10 residues. The CDR3 DNA reads TGTGCCAGCAGCCGGTCCTCAGGGACCTTC. Protein: CASSRSSGTF.

The chain is built from TRBV7-6 and TRBJ2-6; D ambiguous. This CDR3 contains 16 residues. Deletions cut 5 bases from V and 2 bases from J, with 13 bases between. Germline V gene lookup returns CDR1 SGHVS and CDR2 FNYEAQ. Written as DNA, the CDR3 is TGTGCCAGCAGCCCCCTATCTGGTACTGGGGCCAACGTCCTGACTTTC. Translating gives CASSPLSGTGANVLTF.

This clonotype was found a few times. This chain uses TRBV6-2 or TRBV6-3 with TRBJ2-7, with unresolved D. Trimming cost V 0 bases and J 7 bases, with 13 bases left between them. CDR1 MNHEY and CDR2 SVGEGT come from the germline V gene. The CDR3 has 14 amino acids. The CDR3 nucleotides read TGTGCCAGCAGTTACTCGTCGGGTCTGGAGGAGCAGTACTTC. As protein: CASSYSSGLEEQYF.

V gene TRBV29-1 combines with J gene TRBJ1-1, with 8 positions matching TRBD1. V shed 1 base and J 7 bases; nucleotides not matched to a gene: 8. Germline V gene data show CDR1 as SQVTM and CDR2 as ANQGSEA. The CDR3 loop spans 14 amino acids. The CDR3: CSVEGPGGSGEAFF. The CDR3 DNA reads TGCAGCGTTGAAGGTCCAGGGGGCAGCGGTGAAGCTTTCTTT.

The chain couples TRBV29-1 to TRBJ1-2; TRBD1 aligns across 7 bases. Looked up from germline, CDR1 is SQVTM and CDR2 is ANQGSEA. CDR3 length: 15 amino acids. J lost 8 bases, V lost 2 bases, and 14 bases had no gene match. The CDR3 sequence: CSVERDSLVFGGYTF. The DNA for the CDR3 is TGCAGCGTTGAACGGGACAGTTTGGTGTTTGGGGGCTACACCTTC.

The chain carries TRBV20-1 and TRBJ2-7; 9 positions agree with TRBD2. Germline lookup yields CDR1 DFQATT and CDR2 SNEGSKA (reference sequence). The CDR3 sequence is 14 residues long. V shed 0 bases and J 2 bases; nucleotides not matched to a gene: 2. The CDR3 nucleotides read TGCAGTGCTAGAGATCTAGCGGGGACCTACGAGCAGTACTTC. Encoded protein: CSARDLAGTYEQYF.